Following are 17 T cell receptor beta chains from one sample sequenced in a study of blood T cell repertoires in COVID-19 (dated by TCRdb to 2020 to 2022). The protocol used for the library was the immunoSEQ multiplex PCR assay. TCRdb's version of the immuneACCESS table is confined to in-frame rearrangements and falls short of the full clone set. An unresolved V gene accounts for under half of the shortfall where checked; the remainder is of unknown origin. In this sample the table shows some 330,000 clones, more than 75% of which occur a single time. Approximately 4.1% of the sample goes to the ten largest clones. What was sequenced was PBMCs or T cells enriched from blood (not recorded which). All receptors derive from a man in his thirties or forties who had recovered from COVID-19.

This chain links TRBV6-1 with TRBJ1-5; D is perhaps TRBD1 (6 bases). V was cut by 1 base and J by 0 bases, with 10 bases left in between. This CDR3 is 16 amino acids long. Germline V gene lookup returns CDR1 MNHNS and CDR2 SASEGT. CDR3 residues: CASSEVTGLSNQPQHF. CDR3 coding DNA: TGTGCCAGCAGTGAAGTAACAGGGCTTAGCAATCAGCCCCAGCATTTT.

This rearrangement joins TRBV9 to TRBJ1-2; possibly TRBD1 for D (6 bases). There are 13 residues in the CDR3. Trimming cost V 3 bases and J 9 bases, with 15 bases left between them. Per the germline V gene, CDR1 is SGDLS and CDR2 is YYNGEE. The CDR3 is CASSGGQGLRYTF. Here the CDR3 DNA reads TGTGCCAGCAGCGGGGGACAAGGTTTGCGCTACACCTTC.

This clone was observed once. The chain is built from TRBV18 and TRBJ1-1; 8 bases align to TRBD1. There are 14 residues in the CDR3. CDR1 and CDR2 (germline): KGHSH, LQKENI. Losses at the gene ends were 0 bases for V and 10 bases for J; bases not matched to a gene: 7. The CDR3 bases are TGTGCCAGCTCACCACCCGCCAGGGGGCGCCCAGCTTTCTTT. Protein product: CASSPPARGRPAFF. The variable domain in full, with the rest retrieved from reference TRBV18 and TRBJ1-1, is NAGVMQNPRHLVRRRGQEARLRCSPMKGHSHVYWYRQLPEEGLKFMVYLQKENIIDESGMPKERFSAEFPKEGPSILRIQQVVRGDSAAYFCASSPPARGRPAFFGQGTRLTVV.

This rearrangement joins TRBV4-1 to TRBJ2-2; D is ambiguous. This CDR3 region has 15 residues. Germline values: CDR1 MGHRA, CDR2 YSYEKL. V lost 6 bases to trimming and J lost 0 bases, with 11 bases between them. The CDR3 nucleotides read TGCGCCAGCAGTCCAGGAAACGCGAACACCGGGGAGCTGTTTTTT. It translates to CASSPGNANTGELFF.

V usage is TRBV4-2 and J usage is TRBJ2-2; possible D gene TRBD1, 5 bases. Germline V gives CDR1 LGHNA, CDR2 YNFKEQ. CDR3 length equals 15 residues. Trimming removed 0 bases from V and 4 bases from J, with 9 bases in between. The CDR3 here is CASSQEGHLTGELFF. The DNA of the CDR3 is TGTGCCAGCAGCCAAGAGGGGCACCTCACCGGGGAGCTGTTTTTT.

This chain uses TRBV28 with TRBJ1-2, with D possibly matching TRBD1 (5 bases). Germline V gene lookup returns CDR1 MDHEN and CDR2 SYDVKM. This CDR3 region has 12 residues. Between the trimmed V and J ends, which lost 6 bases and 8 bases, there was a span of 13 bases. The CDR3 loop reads CASRTPGYGYTF. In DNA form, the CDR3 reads TGTGCCAGCAGAACCCCAGGGTACGGCTACACCTTC.

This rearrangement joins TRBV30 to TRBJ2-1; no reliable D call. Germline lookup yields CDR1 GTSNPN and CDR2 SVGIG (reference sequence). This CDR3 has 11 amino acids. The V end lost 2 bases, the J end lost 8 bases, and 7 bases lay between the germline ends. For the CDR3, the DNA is TGTGCCTGGAGTCCACACGATGAGCAGTTCTTC. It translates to CAWSPHDEQFF.

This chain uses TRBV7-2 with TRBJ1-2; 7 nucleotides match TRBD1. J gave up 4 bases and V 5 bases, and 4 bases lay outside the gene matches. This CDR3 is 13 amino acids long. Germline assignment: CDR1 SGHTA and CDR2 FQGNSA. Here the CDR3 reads CASSPGTVYGYTF. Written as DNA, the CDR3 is TGTGCCAGCAGCCCGGGGACAGTCTATGGCTACACCTTC.

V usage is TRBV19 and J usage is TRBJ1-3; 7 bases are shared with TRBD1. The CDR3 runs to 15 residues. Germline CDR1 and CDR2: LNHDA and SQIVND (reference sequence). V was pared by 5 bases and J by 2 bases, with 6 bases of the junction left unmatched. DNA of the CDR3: TGTGCCAGTAGTGTCGACAGGGCGGCTGGAAACACCATATATTTT. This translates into CASSVDRAAGNTIYF.

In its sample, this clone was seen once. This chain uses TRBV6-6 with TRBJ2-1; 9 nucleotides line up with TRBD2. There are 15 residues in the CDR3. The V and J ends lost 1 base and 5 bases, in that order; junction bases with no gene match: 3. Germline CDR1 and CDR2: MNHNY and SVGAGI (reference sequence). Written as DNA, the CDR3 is TGTGCCAGCAGTTACTTTAGCGGGGGAAACAATGAGCAGTTCTTC. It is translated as CASSYFSGGNNEQFF.

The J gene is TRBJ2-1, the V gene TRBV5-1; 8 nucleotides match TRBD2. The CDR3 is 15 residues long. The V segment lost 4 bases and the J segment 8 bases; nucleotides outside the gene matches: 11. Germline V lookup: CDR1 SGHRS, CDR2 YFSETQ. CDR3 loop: CASSRESGSRHEQFF. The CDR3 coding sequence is TGCGCCAGCAGCAGGGAGAGCGGGAGTAGGCATGAGCAGTTCTTC.

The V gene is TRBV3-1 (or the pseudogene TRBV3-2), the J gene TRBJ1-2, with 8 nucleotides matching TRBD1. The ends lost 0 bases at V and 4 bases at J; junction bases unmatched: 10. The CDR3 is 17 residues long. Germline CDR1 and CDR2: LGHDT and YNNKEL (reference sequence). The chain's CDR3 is CASSQEETTGVAYGYTF. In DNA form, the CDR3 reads TGTGCCAGCAGCCAAGAGGAAACGACAGGGGTGGCCTATGGCTACACCTTC.

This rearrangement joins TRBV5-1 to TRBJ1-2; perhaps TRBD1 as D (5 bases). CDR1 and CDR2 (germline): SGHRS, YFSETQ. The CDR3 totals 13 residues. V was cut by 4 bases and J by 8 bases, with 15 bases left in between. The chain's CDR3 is CASSPASNRGYTF. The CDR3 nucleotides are TGCGCCAGCAGCCCGGCCTCTAACAGGGGCTACACCTTC.

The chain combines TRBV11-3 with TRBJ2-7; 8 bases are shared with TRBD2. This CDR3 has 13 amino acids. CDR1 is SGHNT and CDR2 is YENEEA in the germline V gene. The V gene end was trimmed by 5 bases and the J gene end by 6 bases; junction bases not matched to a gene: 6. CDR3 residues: CASSPGLVGEQYF. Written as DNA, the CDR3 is TGTGCCAGCAGCCCGGGACTAGTCGGCGAGCAGTACTTC.

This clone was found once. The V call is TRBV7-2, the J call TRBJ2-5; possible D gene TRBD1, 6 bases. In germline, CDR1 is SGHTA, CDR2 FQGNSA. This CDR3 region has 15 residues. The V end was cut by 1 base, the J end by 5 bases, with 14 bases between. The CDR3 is CASSLEPGARETQYF. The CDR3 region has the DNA TGTGCCAGCAGCTTAGAACCAGGGGCGAGGGAGACCCAGTACTTC.

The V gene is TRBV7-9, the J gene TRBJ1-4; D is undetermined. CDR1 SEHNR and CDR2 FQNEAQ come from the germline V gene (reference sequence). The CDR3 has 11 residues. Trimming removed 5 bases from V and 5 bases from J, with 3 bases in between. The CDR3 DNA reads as TGTGCCAGCAGCCTGAATGAAAAACTGTTTTTT. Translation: CASSLNEKLFF.

For the CDR3, the DNA is TGTGCCAGCAGCCAAGCCCCGGGGGGGGGCGGGAACACTGAAGCTTTCTTT. Translation gives CASSQAPGGGGNTEAFF. The V and J genes are TRBV4-2 and TRBJ1-1; a possible D gene is TRBD1 (6 bases). The V gene's germline CDR1 is LGHNA and CDR2 YNFKEQ. CDR3 size: 17 residues. V was pared by 1 base and J by 1 base, with 16 bases between.